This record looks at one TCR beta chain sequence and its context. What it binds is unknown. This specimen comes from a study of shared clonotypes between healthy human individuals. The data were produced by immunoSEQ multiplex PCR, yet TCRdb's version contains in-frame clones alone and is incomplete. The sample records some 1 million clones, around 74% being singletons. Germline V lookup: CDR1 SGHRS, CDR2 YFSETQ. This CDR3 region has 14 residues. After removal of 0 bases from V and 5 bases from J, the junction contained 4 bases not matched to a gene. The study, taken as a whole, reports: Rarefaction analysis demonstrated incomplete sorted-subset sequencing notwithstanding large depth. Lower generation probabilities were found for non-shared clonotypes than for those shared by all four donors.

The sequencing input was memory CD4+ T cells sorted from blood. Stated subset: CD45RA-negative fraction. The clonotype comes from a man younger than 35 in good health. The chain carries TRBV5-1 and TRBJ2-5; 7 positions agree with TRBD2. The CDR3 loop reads CASSLVAGAETQYF. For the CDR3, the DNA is TGCGCCAGCAGCTTGGTAGCGGGCGCGGAGACCCAGTACTTC.